The 4 T cell receptor beta chains given below trace back to one sample, sequenced in a study of blood T cell repertoires in COVID-19. Method: immunoSEQ multiplex PCR; TCRdb's copy keeps in-frame clones and lacks some. Of about 57,000 clones listed, over 80% are singletons. Sequencing was performed on peripheral blood. The source is a woman aged 55-75 years with acute or convalescent COVID-19.

This clone showed up just a few times. The CDR3 coding sequence is TGTGCCGTCGGCTCTGGGGCGCATGGCTACACCTTC. The encoded protein is CAVGSGAHGYTF. The rearrangement uses TRBV19 and TRBJ1-2, with D possibly TRBD1 on 5 matching bases. Germline CDR1 is LNHDA and CDR2 is SQIVND (reference sequence). The CDR3 extends over 12 amino acids. The V and J ends lost 11 bases and 6 bases respectively, with 16 bases between them. Drawing the rest from reference TRBV19 and TRBJ1-2, the complete variable domain is DGGITQSPKYLFRKEGQNVTLSCEQNLNHDAMYWYRQDPGQGLRLIYYSQIVNDFQKGDIAEGYSVSREKKESFPLTVTSAQKNPTAFYLCAVGSGAHGYTFGSGTRLTVV.

J is TRBJ2-5 and V is TRBV6-5; D unresolved. In germline, CDR1 is MNHEY, CDR2 SVGAGI. The length of the CDR3 is 16 residues. Trimming stripped 2 bases from V and 5 bases from J, with 18 bases between. The CDR3 DNA reads TGTGCCAGCAGTTACGGCGGCTCCACCCTAAGGGAGACCCAGTACTTC. Translated: CASSYGGSTLRETQYF.

The chain employs TRBV25-1 and TRBJ2-1, with D perhaps matching TRBD2 (6 bases). In germline, CDR1 is MGHDK, CDR2 SYGVNS. V lost 6 bases to trimming and J lost 8 bases, with 23 bases between them. CDR3 size: 16 residues. CDR3 amino acids: CASSPTTGAGGDEQFF. In DNA form, the CDR3 reads TGTGCCAGCAGCCCAACCACGGGAGCTGGAGGCGATGAGCAGTTCTTC.

The rearrangement links TRBV19 to TRBJ1-2; D is unresolved. CDR3 length: 12 amino acids. Trimming shortened V by 6 bases and J by 10 bases, and 15 bases separated the two germline ends. In germline, CDR1 is LNHDA, CDR2 SQIVND (reference sequence). CDR3 region: CASRSLLELYTF. The CDR3 DNA sequence: TGTGCCAGTAGATCGCTGCTCGAGCTCTACACCTTC.